This T cell receptor (beta chain) appears in the sequencing data of a study of blood T cell repertoires in COVID-19. Study summary: The origin of the acute and convalescent COVID-19 samples was the United States, Italy and Spain. PBMCs, B-cell-depleted T cells, or T cells were the source of the cDNA or gDNA that made up the material.

The CDR3 has 13 residues. Trimming shortened V by 5 bases and J by 1 base, and 7 bases separated the two germline ends. The Seattle patients, enrolled during active infection, were followed longitudinally. Authors' data handling: Nucleated cell counts were estimated from reference gene primer amplification. The assay was immunoSEQ multiplex PCR, and TCRdb's table has in-frame clones only and misses some. That table furnishes V, J and clone size, whereas the DNA furnished D and trimming. The sample consists of tens of thousands of clones, 81% of them appearing once. Material: peripheral blood. This clonotype was obtained from a woman older than 75 with COVID-19, enrolled during active disease. This rearrangement joins TRBV12-3 or TRBV12-4 to TRBJ2-3; TRBD1 is a possible D gene (5 bases). The chain's CDR3 is CASSKGGTDTQYF. CDR3 DNA sequence: TGTGCCAGCAGTAAAGGGGGCACAGATACGCAGTATTTT.